The 26 T cell receptor beta chains below come from one sample, sequenced in a study of PD-L1 blockade in urothelial cancer. TCRdb's table, derived via immunoSEQ multiplex PCR, lists solely in-frame clones and lacks some. The sample holds approximately 20,000 clones, roughly 89% seen once. Documented time point: peripheral blood 6 weeks after treatment start. The sequencing here drew on PBMCs, taken around atezolizumab (anti-PD-L1) treatment. These receptor sequences come from a woman aged 60-75 years with urothelial cancer.

This chain joins TRBV5-8 and TRBJ2-1; 9 bases are a match to TRBD2. The CDR3 is 16 residues long. Germline-derived CDR1 and CDR2 are SGHTS and YDEGEE. J gave up 7 bases and V 4 bases, and 12 bases lay outside the gene matches. Here the CDR3 reads CASSRAGTSRGNEQFF. Here the CDR3 DNA reads TGTGCCAGCAGCAGGGCCGGGACTAGCAGGGGGAATGAGCAGTTCTTC. The variable domain in full, completed from reference TRBV5-8 and TRBJ2-1, reads EAGVTQSPTHLIKTRGQQATLRCSPISGHTSVYWYQQALGLGLQFLLWYDEGEERNRGNFPPRFSGRQFPNYSSELNVNALELEDSALYLCASSRAGTSRGNEQFFGPGTRLTVL.

The chain has TRBV19 and TRBJ2-5, with 12 bases that match TRBD2. The CDR3 length is 14 residues. V shed 5 bases, J shed 4 bases, and the junction held 2 bases outside the gene matches. Germline CDR1 LNHDA, CDR2 SQIVND (reference sequence). The CDR3 DNA reads as TGTGCCAGTAGTCTGGGACTAGCGGGAGAGACCCAGTACTTC. It specifies CASSLGLAGETQYF.

The chain combines TRBV5-1 with TRBJ1-2; 7 bases align to TRBD1. With 4 bases clipped from V and 0 bases from J, the junction kept 3 bases outside the gene matches. Germline V gene lookup returns CDR1 SGHRS and CDR2 YFSETQ. CDR3 length equals 14 residues. The CDR3 region is CASSGTEANYGYTF. The CDR3 DNA reads TGCGCCAGCAGCGGGACAGAGGCTAACTATGGCTACACCTTC.

The rearrangement links TRBV2 to TRBJ2-3, with 7 bases lining up with TRBD2. Germline-derived CDR1 and CDR2 are SNHLY and FYNNEI. CDR3 length: 14 residues. J lost 1 base, V lost 11 bases, and 9 bases had no gene match. The CDR3 spells CAGCRDYGTDTQYF. The CDR3 nucleotides are TGTGCCGGGTGCCGGGACTACGGCACAGATACGCAGTATTTT. Supplemented by reference TRBV2 and TRBJ2-3, the full variable domain reads EPEVTQTPSHQVTQMGQEVILRCVPISNHLYFYWYRQILGQKVEFLVSFYNNEISEKSEIFDDQFSVERPDGSNFTLKIRSTKLEDSAMYFCAGCRDYGTDTQYFGPGTRLTVL.

This chain uses TRBV27 with TRBJ2-6, with D tentatively TRBD2 (5 bases). The CDR3 spans 16 residues. Germline V CDR1 and CDR2: MNHEY, SMNVEV (reference sequence). Trimming pared 5 bases from V and 2 bases from J, leaving 13 bases between. The CDR3, as DNA: TGTGCCAGCAGTCGAAAGACCGGGGCTGGGGCCAACGTCCTGACTTTC. This translates into CASSRKTGAGANVLTF.

The chain uses TRBV19 and TRBJ1-3; tentative D call: TRBD1 (5 bases). The germline V and J ends were trimmed by 3 bases and 3 bases, with 12 bases remaining between them. Germline loops: CDR1 LNHDA, CDR2 SQIVND (reference sequence). The CDR3 length is 15 residues. CDR3 bases: TGTGCCAGTAGTATGCTTGGGGGAGGTGGAAACACCATATATTTT. This encodes CASSMLGGGGNTIYF.

The rearrangement links TRBV7-9 to TRBJ2-7; TRBD2 matches at 8 bases. The trim removed 5 bases at V and 6 bases at J, leaving 21 bases unmatched. The CDR3 spans 18 residues. CDR1 is SEHNR and CDR2 is FQNEAQ in the germline V gene (reference sequence). In DNA form, the CDR3 reads TGTGCCAGCAGCCCGGGGGGGGCACACTTCGGGGTTCCGTTCGAGCAGTACTTC. This codes for CASSPGGAHFGVPFEQYF.

V usage is TRBV28 and J usage is TRBJ1-5; 8 bases align to TRBD1. This CDR3 comprises 15 residues. The germline V gene encodes CDR1 MDHEN and CDR2 SYDVKM. V lost 5 bases, J lost 7 bases, and 10 bases stayed unmatched. The CDR3 here is CASSAYGQGRQPQHF. DNA of the CDR3: TGTGCCAGCAGTGCCTATGGACAGGGACGCCAGCCCCAGCATTTT.

V gene TRBV5-1 combines with J gene TRBJ2-2; a weak D match, TRBD1 (5 bases). V was cut by 0 bases and J by 5 bases, with 14 bases left in between. Germline-derived CDR1 and CDR2 are SGHRS and YFSETQ. The CDR3 is 16 residues long. CDR3 DNA sequence: TGCGCCAGCAGCTTGGCCAGGCAGGGTCGGACCGGGGAGCTGTTTTTT. This encodes CASSLARQGRTGELFF.

The rearrangement joins TRBV6-5 to TRBJ2-3, with 10 positions matching TRBD1. CDR1 is MNHEY, CDR2 SVGAGI, per germline. The V segment lost 2 bases and the J segment 4 bases; nucleotides outside the gene matches: 6. The length of the CDR3 is 16 residues. The CDR3 DNA is TGTGCCAGCAGTTACCCAACCGGGACAGGGGCAGATACGCAGTATTTT. It specifies CASSYPTGTGADTQYF.

The chain uses TRBV7-9 and TRBJ1-3, with 7 bases that match TRBD1. CDR1 is SEHNR and CDR2 is FQNEAQ in the germline V gene (reference sequence). The CDR3 is 14 residues long. The J segment lost 4 bases and the V segment lost 4 bases, leaving 4 bases of the junction unmatched. The chain's CDR3 is CASSYGQAGNTIYF. The CDR3 region has the DNA TGTGCCAGCAGCTATGGACAGGCAGGAAACACCATATATTTT.

The chain has TRBV7-9 and TRBJ1-2; tentative D call: TRBD1 (5 bases). This CDR3 spans 15 amino acids. CDR1 is SEHNR and CDR2 is FQNEAQ in the germline V gene (reference sequence). Deletions cut 4 bases from V and 0 bases from J, with 12 bases between. CDR3 loop: CASSSHRRANYGYTF. The CDR3 DNA follows: TGTGCCAGCAGCTCTCACAGGAGAGCTAACTATGGCTACACCTTC. Based on the CDR3 plus reference TRBV7-9 and TRBJ1-2, the full variable domain is DTGVSQNPRHKITKRGQNVTFRCDPISEHNRLYWYRQTLGQGPEFLTYFQNEAQLEKSRLLSDRFSAERPKGSFSTLEIQRTEQGDSAMYLCASSSHRRANYGYTFGSGTRLTVV.

The chain employs TRBV6-5 and TRBJ2-1, with D possibly TRBD1 on 5 matching bases. Germline CDR1 MNHEY, CDR2 SVGAGI. Trimming shortened V by 8 bases and J by 8 bases, and 16 bases separated the two germline ends. The CDR3 length is 13 residues. Written as DNA, the CDR3 is TGTGCCAGCGGGGATGCAGGGATCGATGAGCAGTTCTTC. Amino acids: CASGDAGIDEQFF.

This chain's CDR3 is CASRLTLPSGNTIYF. The CDR3 DNA is TGTGCCAGTAGATTGACACTGCCCTCTGGAAACACCATATATTTT. The chain couples TRBV19 to TRBJ1-3; D unresolved. Germline V CDR1 and CDR2: LNHDA, SQIVND (reference sequence). V gave up 6 bases and J gave up 0 bases, with 12 bases separating them. The length of the CDR3 is 15 residues.

This chain connects TRBV19 to TRBJ1-2, with 8 bases that match TRBD1. Per germline, CDR1 LNHDA and CDR2 SQIVND (reference sequence). V was pared by 5 bases and J by 8 bases, with 13 bases of the junction left unmatched. The CDR3 runs to 15 residues. CDR3 region: CASSPDGTGFIGYTF. As DNA, the CDR3 is TGTGCCAGTAGTCCTGATGGGACAGGATTCATAGGCTACACCTTC.

The rearrangement joins TRBV5-5 to TRBJ2-1; D is perhaps TRBD2 (6 bases). The germline V and J ends were trimmed by 0 bases and 6 bases, with 13 bases remaining between them. The CDR3 is 15 amino acids. Germline CDR1 reads SGHKS; CDR2 reads YYEKEE (reference sequence). CDR3 loop: CASSLVAGLINEQFF. DNA of the CDR3: TGTGCCAGCAGCTTGGTTGCGGGACTGATCAATGAGCAGTTCTTC.

This clone was picked up a small number of times. The gene calls are TRBV18 and TRBJ1-1, with a weak D call TRBD1 (5 bases). In germline, CDR1 is KGHSH, CDR2 LQKENI. Between the trimmed V and J ends, which lost 2 bases and 3 bases, there was a span of 13 bases. The CDR3 runs 15 residues. This chain's CDR3 is CASSPTGRGDTEAFF. CDR3 in DNA: TGTGCCAGCTCACCAACGGGACGGGGGGACACTGAAGCTTTCTTT.

This chain connects TRBV27 to TRBJ2-7; 12 bases align to TRBD2. The CDR3 sequence is 15 residues long. Per the germline V gene, CDR1 is MNHEY and CDR2 is SMNVEV (reference sequence). V gave up 3 bases and J gave up 2 bases; unmatched junction bases: 2. This CDR3 is CASSFGLAGTYEQYF. DNA for the CDR3: TGTGCCAGCAGTTTCGGACTAGCGGGAACCTACGAGCAGTACTTC.

The CDR3 region has the DNA TGTGCCAGCAGACCAGGGGCCTGGGTAGATGGCTACACCTTC. Its translation: CASRPGAWVDGYTF. V and J are TRBV5-5 and TRBJ1-2; TRBD1 is a possible D gene (6 bases). Germline values: CDR1 SGHKS, CDR2 YYEKEE (reference sequence). Trimming shortened V by 5 bases and J by 6 bases, and 17 bases separated the two germline ends. The CDR3 runs 14 residues.

The genes are TRBV6-4 and TRBJ2-7; a possible D gene is TRBD1 (6 bases). Germline V gives CDR1 MRHNA, CDR2 SNTAGT. V lost 0 bases and J 2 bases, leaving 20 bases between the germline ends. The CDR3 spans 18 residues. CDR3 nucleotides: TGTGCCAGCAGTGACTCGAACTGGGACAAGAAGCCGCCCTACGAGCAGTACTTC. Its translation: CASSDSNWDKKPPYEQYF.

V gene TRBV6-5 combines with J gene TRBJ2-3; a weak D match, TRBD1 (5 bases). This CDR3 contains 14 residues. Deletions cut 6 bases from V and 2 bases from J, with 12 bases between. In germline, CDR1 is MNHEY, CDR2 SVGAGI. CDR3 nucleotides: TGTGCCAGCAGCAGACAGACCCACACAGATACGCAGTATTTT. Encoded protein: CASSRQTHTDTQYF.

The chain uses TRBV18 and TRBJ1-1, with TRBD1 identical over 8 bases. This CDR3 has 16 amino acids. The germline V gene encodes CDR1 KGHSH and CDR2 LQKENI. V was clipped by 3 bases and J by 1 base; unmatched bases: 7. CDR3: CASSPLGQGGNTEAFF. The CDR3 DNA follows: TGTGCCAGCTCACCCCTAGGACAGGGCGGGAACACTGAAGCTTTCTTT.

The rearrangement links TRBV5-1 to TRBJ2-5; 9 bases map to TRBD1. This CDR3 comprises 16 residues. Germline V CDR1 and CDR2: SGHRS, YFSETQ. V gave up 5 bases and J gave up 0 bases; unmatched junction bases: 8. Here the CDR3 DNA reads TGCGCCAGCAGTAACAGGGGGCTAGGGTACCAAGAGACCCAGTACTTC. This translates into CASSNRGLGYQETQYF.

The gene calls are TRBV10-3 and TRBJ2-7, with TRBD1 identical over 8 bases. Germline lookup yields CDR1 ENHRY and CDR2 SYGVKD. V lost 1 base, J lost 2 bases, and 4 bases stayed unmatched. This CDR3 contains 15 residues. As DNA, the CDR3 is TGTGCCATCAGTGAGTTTGGACAGGGTGCCTACGAGCAGTACTTC. Its translation is CAISEFGQGAYEQYF.

Only one count was recorded for this clone. The chain has TRBV19 and TRBJ2-1; 7 bases are a match to TRBD1. Germline loops: CDR1 LNHDA, CDR2 SQIVND (reference sequence). The trim removed 3 bases at V and 0 bases at J, leaving 14 bases unmatched. The length of the CDR3 is 19 residues. Here the CDR3 DNA reads TGTGCCAGTAGTATGGAGGTCGGACAGGACTTTTTCTCCTACAATGAGCAGTTCTTC. This gives the protein CASSMEVGQDFFSYNEQFF.

The chain joins TRBV9 to TRBJ1-5, with a weak D call TRBD1 (5 bases). The CDR3 sequence is 13 residues long. Germline CDR1 is SGDLS and CDR2 is YYNGEE. V shed 0 bases and J shed 8 bases, with 9 bases lying between them. The CDR3 protein is CASSVGRDEPQHF. Written as DNA, the CDR3 is TGTGCCAGCAGCGTAGGCAGGGATGAGCCCCAGCATTTT.